The sequence of this TCR beta chain was determined in a study of shared clonotypes between healthy human individuals. General study findings and limits: Several donors had about 5.1% of their naive CD4 clonotypes in common.

The CDR3 has 16 amino acids. CDR1 and CDR2 from the germline V gene are SGHRS and YFSETQ. V lost 4 bases to trimming and J lost 0 bases; unmatched junction nucleotides: 6. Naive CD8 populations comprised CD45RO-negative cells positively selected for CCR7, excluding terminally differentiated effector memory CD45RA+ cells. Sequencing was performed with immunoSEQ multiplex PCR; in TCRdb, only in-frame clones are kept and a portion is missing. The table includes around 1.9 million clones, 93% detected once. Notes on this clone: What it binds is not known.

What was sequenced was naive CD8+ T cells from PBMCs. The chain couples TRBV5-1 to TRBJ2-2, with TRBD1 matching over 7 bases. The TCR comes from a man aged 18 to 30 in good health. Some clones in this sample may be carry-over from other donors' samples. CDR3 nucleotide sequence: TGCGCCAGCAGCCCGGGGACAGTATCGAACACCGGGGAGCTGTTTTTT. Translation: CASSPGTVSNTGELFF.